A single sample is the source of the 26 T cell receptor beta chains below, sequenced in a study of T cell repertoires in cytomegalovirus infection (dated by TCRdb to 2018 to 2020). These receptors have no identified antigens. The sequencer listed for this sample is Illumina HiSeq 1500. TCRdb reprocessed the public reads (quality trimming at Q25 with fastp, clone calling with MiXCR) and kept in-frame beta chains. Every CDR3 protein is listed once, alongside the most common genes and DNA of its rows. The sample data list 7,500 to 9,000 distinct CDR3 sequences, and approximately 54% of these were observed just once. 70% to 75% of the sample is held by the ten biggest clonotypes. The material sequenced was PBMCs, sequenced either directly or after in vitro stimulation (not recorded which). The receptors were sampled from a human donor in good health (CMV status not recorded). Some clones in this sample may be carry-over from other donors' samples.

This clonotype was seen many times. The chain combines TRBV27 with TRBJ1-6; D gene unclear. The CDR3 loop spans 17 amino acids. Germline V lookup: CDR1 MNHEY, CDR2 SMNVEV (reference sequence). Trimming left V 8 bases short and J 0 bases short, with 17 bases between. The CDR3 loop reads CASGFSGSGSYNSPLHF. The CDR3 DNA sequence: TGTGCCAGCGGGTTCTCGGGGTCTGGCTCCTATAATTCACCCCTCCACTTT.

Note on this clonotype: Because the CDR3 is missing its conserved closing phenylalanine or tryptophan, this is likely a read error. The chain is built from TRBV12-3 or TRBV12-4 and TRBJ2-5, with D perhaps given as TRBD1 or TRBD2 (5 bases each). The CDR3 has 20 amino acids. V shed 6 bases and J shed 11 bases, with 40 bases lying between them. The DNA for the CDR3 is TGTGCCAGCAGCTTCCTAAGCCTCCTTGGGGGAGAAAGGTCCTACAAGGAGCAGTACTTA. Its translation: CASSFLSLLGGERSYKEQYL.

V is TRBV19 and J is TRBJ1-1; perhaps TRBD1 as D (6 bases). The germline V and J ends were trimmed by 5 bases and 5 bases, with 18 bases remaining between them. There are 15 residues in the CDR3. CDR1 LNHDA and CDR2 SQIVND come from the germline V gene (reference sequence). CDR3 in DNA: TGTGCCAGTAGTGAACAGGGTTTCACTGAAACTGAAGCTTTCTTT. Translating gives CASSEQGFTETEAFF.

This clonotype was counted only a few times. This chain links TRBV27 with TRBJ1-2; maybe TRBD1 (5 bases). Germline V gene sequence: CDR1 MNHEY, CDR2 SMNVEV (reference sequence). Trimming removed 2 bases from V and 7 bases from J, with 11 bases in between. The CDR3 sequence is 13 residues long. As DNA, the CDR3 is TGTGCCAGCAGTTTACTTACAGGCGCTGGCTACACCTTC. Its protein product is CASSLLTGAGYTF.

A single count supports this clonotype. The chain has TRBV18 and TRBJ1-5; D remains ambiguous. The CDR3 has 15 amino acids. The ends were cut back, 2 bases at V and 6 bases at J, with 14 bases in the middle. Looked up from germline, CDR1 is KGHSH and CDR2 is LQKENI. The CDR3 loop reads CASSPEREGGQPQHF. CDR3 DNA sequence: TGTGCCAGCTCACCAGAGCGTGAGGGTGGTCAGCCCCAGCATTTT.

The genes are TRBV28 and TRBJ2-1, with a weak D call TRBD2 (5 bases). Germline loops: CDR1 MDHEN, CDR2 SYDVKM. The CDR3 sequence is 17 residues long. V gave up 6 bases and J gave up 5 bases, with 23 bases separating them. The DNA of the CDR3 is TGTGCCAGCAGGGAACTGAGCGGCAGGACCTTTAACAATGAGCAGTTCTTC. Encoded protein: CASRELSGRTFNNEQFF. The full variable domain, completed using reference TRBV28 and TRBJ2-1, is DVKVTQSSRYLVKRTGEKVFLECVQDMDHENMFWYRQDPGLGLRLIYFSYDVKMKEKGDIPEGYSVSREKKERFSLILESASTNQTSMYLCASRELSGRTFNNEQFFGPGTRLTVL.

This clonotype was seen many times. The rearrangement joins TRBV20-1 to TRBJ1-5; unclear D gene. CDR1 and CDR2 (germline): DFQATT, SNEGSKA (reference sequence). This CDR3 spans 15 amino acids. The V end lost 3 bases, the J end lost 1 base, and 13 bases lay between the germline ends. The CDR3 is CSASGQTRSNQPQHF. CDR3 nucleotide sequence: TGCAGTGCTAGTGGCCAGACTAGAAGCAATCAGCCCCAGCATTTT.

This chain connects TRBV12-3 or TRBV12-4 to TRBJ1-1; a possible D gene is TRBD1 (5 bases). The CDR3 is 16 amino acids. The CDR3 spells CASCLRVSKQCTEAFF. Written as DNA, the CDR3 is TGTGCAAGCTGCCTCAGGGTTTCCAAACAGTGCACTGAAGCTTTCTTT.

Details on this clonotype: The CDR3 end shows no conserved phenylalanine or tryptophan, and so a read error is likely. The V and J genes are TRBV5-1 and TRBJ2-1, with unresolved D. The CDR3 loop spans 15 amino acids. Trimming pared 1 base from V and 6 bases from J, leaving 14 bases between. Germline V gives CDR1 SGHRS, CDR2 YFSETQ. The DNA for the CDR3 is TGCGCCAGCAGCTTGTTCTCGACATGGGGCAATGAGCAGTTCGTC. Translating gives CASSLFSTWGNEQFV.

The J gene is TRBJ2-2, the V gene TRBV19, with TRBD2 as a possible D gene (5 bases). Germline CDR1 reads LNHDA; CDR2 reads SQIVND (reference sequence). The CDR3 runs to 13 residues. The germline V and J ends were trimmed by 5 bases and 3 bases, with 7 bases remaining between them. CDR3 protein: CASSSDYTGELFF. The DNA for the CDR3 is TGTGCCAGTAGTTCGGACTACACCGGGGAGCTGTTTTTT. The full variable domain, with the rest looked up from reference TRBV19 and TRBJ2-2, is DGGITQSPKYLFRKEGQNVTLSCEQNLNHDAMYWYRQDPGQGLRLIYYSQIVNDFQKGDIAEGYSVSREKKESFPLTVTSAQKNPTAFYLCASSSDYTGELFFGEGSRLTVL.

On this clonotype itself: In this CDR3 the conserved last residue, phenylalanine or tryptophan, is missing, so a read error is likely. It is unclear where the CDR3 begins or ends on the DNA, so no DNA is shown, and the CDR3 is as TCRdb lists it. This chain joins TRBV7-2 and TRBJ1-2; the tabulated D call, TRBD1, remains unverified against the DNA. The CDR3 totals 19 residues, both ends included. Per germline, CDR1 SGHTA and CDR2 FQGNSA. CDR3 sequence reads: CASSLGGFTPTGLGSGYTL.

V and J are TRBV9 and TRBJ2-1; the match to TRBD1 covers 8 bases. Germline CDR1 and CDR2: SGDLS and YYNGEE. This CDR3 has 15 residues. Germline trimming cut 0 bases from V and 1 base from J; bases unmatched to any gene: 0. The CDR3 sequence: CASSVGQGSYNEQFF. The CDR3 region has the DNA TGTGCCAGCAGCGTAGGACAGGGGTCCTACAATGAGCAGTTCTTC.

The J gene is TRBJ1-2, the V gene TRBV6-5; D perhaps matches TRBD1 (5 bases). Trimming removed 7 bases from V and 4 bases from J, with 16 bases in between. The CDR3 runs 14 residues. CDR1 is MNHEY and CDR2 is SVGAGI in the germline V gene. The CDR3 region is CASTKSGSSYGYTF. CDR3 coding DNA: TGTGCCAGCACCAAATCAGGGAGCTCCTATGGCTACACCTTC.

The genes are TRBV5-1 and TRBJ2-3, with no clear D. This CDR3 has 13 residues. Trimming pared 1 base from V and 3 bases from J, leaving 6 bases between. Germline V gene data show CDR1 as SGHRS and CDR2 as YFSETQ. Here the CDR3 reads CASSLRSTDTQYF. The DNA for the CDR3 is TGCGCCAGCAGCTTGAGATCTACAGATACGCAGTATTTT.

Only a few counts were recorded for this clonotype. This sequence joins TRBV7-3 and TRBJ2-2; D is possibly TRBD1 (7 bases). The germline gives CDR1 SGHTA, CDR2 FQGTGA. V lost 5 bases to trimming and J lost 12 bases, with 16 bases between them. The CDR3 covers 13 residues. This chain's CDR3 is CASSPKTGRKLFF. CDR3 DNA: TGTGCCAGCAGCCCCAAGACAGGGAGGAAGCTGTTTTTT.

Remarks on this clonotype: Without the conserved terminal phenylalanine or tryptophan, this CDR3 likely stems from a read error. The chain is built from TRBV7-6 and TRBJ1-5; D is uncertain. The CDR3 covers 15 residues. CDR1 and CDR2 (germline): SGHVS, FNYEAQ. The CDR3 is CASSPETYSNLPQHL. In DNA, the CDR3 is TGTGCCAGCAGCCCAGAAACATACAGCAATCTGCCCCAGCATTTG.

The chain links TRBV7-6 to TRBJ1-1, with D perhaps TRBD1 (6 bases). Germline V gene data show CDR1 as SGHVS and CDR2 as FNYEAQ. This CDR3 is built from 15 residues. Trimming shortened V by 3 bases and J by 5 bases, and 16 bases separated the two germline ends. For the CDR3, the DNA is TGTGCCAGCAGCTTGCAGCTGGGGGCGCGAACTGAAGCTTTCTTT. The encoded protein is CASSLQLGARTEAFF. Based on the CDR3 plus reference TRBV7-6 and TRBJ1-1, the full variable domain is GAGVSQSPRYKVTKRGQDVALRCDPISGHVSLYWYRQALGQGPEFLTYFNYEAQQDKSGLPNDRFSAERPEGSISTLTIQRTEQRDSAMYRCASSLQLGARTEAFFGQGTRLTVV.

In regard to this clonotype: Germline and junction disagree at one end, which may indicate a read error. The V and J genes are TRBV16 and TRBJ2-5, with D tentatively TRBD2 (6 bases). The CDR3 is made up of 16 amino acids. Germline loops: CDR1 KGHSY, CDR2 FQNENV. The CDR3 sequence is CASSRSSREKKETHYF. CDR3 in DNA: TGTGCCAGCAGCCGCTCGTCACGGGAGAAAAAAGAGACCCATTACTTC.

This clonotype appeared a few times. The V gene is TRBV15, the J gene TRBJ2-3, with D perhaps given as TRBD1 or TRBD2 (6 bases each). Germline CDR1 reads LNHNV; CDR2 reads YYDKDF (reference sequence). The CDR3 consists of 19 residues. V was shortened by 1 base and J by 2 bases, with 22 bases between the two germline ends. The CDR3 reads CATSRVPQGGFSTTDTQYF. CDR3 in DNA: TGTGCCACCAGCAGAGTGCCCCAAGGGGGGTTTTCTACCACAGATACGCAGTATTTT.

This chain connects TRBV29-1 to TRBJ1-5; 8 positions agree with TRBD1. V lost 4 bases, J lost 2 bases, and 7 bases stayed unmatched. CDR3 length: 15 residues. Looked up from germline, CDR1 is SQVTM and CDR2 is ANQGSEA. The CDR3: CSVAVGQGGNQPQHF. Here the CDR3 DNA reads TGCAGCGTTGCCGTCGGACAGGGTGGCAATCAGCCCCAGCATTTT.

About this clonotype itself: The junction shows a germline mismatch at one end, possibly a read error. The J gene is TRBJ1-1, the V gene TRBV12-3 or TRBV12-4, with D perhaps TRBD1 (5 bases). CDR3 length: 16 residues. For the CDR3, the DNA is TGTGCCTGCTGCCTCAGGGTTTCCAATCAGGGCACTGAAGCTATCTTT. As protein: CACCLRVSNQGTEAIF.

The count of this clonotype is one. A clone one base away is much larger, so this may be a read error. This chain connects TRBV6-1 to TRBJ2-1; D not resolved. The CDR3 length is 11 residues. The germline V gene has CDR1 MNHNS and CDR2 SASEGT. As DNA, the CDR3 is TGTGCCAGCAGGGTCTACAATGAGCAGTTATTC. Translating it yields CASRVYNEQLF.

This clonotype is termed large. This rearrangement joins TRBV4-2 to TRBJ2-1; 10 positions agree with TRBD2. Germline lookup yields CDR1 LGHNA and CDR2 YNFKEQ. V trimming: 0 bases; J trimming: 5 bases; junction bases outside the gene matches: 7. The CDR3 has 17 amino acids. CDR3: CASSQDSSSGGNNEQFF. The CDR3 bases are TGTGCCAGCAGCCAAGATTCCTCTAGCGGGGGAAACAATGAGCAGTTCTTC.

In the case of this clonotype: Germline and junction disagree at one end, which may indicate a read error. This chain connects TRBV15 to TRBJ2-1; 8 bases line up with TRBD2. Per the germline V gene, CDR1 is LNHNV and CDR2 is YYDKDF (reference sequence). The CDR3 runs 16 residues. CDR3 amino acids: CATRRDRGGWYNEQFF. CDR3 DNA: TGTGCCACCCGCAGAGATCGGGGGGGTTGGTACAATGAGCAGTTCTTC.

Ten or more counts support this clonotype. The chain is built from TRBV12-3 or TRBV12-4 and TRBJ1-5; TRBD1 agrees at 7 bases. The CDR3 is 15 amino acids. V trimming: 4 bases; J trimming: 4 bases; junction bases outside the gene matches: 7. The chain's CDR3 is CASSSTGYLNQPQHF. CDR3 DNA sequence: TGTGCCAGCAGTTCGACAGGGTACTTAAATCAGCCCCAGCATTTT.

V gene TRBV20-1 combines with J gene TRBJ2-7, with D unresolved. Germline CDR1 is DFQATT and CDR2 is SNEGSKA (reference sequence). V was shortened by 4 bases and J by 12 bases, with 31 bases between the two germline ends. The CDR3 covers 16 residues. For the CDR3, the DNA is TGCAGTGCTAAACGACGATTAGCAACAAGCTCCTACGAGACGTACTTC. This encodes CSAKRRLATSSYETYF.